The T cell receptor (beta chain) under discussion was sequenced for a study of blood T cell repertoires in COVID-19. Study-level background: PBMCs, B-cell-depleted T cells, or T cells were the source of the cDNA or gDNA that made up the material.

Germline V lookup: CDR1 SGHVS, CDR2 FQNEAQ. The CDR3 loop spans 18 amino acids. Deletions cut 2 bases from V and 0 bases from J, with 14 bases between. Using immunoSEQ multiplex PCR, the repertoire was profiled, and TCRdb retains in-frame clones only, with some absent. The data hold over 150,000 clones, with about 88% observed a single time. This clonotype was obtained from a man aged 45-60 years with COVID-19, enrolled during active disease. The sequenced sample was peripheral blood. This chain connects TRBV7-8 to TRBJ2-6; D call uncertain. The CDR3, as DNA: TGTGCCAGCAGCTTAAACCATGGCTGGAGCTCTGGGGCCAACGTCCTGACTTTC. It encodes CASSLNHGWSSGANVLTF.